The present T cell receptor (beta chain) was sequenced within a study of OX40 agonist ivuxolimab in advanced cancers. Study at large: Patients assigned to dose escalation were diagnosed with hepatocellular carcinoma, melanoma, renal cell or head and neck cancer. Whole-study results and caveats: Some of the lowest clonal expansion was seen in partial responders at 0.1-3.0 mg/kg. Dosing at 0.1 to 3.0 mg/kg was accompanied by clonal expansion of CD4+ and CD8+ blood T cells by week 6.

Some clones are missing from TCRdb's copy, which holds only in-frame ones; the method was immunoSEQ multiplex PCR. The data contain tens of thousands of clones, over 85% of them singletons. This clone was counted once. Its antigen is as yet unknown. This TCR derives from an adult with an advanced solid tumor such as melanoma, head and neck, liver or kidney cancer. The sample here was CD4+ or CD8+ T cells sorted from blood, taken in a trial of the OX40 agonist ivuxolimab.

CDR3 nucleotides: TGTGCCAGCAGCCAAGATAGCAATCAGCCCCAGCATTTT. This codes for CASSQDSNQPQHF. This rearrangement joins TRBV4-2 to TRBJ1-5; D unresolved. CDR3 length: 13 amino acids. Trimming removed 0 bases at V and 0 bases at J, with 0 bases between. CDR1 LGHNA and CDR2 YNFKEQ come from the germline V gene.